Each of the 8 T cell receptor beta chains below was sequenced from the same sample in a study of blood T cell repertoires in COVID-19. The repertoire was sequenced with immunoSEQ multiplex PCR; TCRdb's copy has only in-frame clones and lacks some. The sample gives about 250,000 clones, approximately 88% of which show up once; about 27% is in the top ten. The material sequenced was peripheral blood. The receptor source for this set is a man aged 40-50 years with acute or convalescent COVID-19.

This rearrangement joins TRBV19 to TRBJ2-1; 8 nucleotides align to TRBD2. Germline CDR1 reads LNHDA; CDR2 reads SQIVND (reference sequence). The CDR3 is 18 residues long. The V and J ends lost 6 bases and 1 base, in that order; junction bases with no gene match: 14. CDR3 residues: CASRGRTAGTRSYNEQFF. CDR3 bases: TGTGCCAGTAGAGGCCGTACCGCCGGGACTAGATCCTACAATGAGCAGTTCTTC.

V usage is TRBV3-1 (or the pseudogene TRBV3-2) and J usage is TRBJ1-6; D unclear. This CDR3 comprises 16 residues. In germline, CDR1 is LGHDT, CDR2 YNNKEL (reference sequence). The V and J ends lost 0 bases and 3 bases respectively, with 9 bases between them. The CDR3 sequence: CASSQDVALYNSPLHF. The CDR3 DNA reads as TGTGCCAGCAGCCAAGATGTGGCCCTCTATAATTCACCCCTCCACTTT.

DNA for the CDR3: TGTGCCAGCAGCTTACTCGGTGGAGGGAACACTGAAGCTTTCTTT. Its protein is CASSLLGGGNTEAFF. This chain uses TRBV7-9 with TRBJ1-1; D call uncertain. Germline lookup yields CDR1 SEHNR and CDR2 FQNEAQ (reference sequence). CDR3 length equals 15 residues. Between the trimmed V and J ends, which lost 2 bases and 1 base, there was a span of 11 bases.

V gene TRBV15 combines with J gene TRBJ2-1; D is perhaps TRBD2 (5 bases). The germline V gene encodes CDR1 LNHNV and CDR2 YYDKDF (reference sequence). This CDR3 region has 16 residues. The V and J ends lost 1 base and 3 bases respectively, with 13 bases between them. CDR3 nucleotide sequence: TGTGCCACCAGCAGAGCCGCGGGCGGCGGCTACAATGAGCAGTTCTTC. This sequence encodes CATSRAAGGGYNEQFF. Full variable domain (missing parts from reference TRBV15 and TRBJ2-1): DAMVIQNPRYQVTQFGKPVTLSCSQTLNHNVMYWYQQKSSQAPKLLFHYYDKDFNNEADTPDNFQSRRPNTSFCFLDIRSPGLGDTAMYLCATSRAAGGGYNEQFFGPGTRLTVL.

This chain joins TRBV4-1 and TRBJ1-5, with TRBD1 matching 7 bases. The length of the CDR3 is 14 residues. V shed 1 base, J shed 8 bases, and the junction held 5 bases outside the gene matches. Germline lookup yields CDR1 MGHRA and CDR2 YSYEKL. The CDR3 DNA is TGCGCCAGCAGCCAAGGACAGGGTGTAAAGCCCCAGCATTTT. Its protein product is CASSQGQGVKPQHF.

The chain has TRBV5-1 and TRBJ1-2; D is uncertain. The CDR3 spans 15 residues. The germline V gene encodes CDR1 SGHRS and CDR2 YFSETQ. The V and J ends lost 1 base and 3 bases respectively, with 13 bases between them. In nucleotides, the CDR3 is TGCGCCAGCAGCTTGAGAATGTCAGATGACTATGGCTACACCTTC. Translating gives CASSLRMSDDYGYTF.

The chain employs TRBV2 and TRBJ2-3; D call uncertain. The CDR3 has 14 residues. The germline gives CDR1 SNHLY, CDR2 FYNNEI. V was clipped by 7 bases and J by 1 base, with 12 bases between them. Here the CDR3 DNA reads TGTGCCAGCACCCTAGATGGCGGCACAGATACGCAGTATTTT. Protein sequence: CASTLDGGTDTQYF.

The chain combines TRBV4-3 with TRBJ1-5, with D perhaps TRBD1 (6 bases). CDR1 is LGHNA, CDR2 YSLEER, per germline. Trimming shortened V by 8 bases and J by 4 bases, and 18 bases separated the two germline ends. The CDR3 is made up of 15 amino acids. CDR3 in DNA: TGCGCCAGCCGCCCCGGATTCCAGGGGAATCAGCCCCAGCATTTT. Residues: CASRPGFQGNQPQHF.